The clone carrying this TCR beta chain was picked up many times. The sample is drawn from a study of CD8+CD57+ T cells in acquired aplastic anemia. Study-level background: DNA per sorted CD4+ or CD8+ sample ranged roughly 0.19 to 27.4 ug, averaging roughly 3.2 ug.

CDR3 and TCR beta VDJ profiling relied on a genomic DNA template. MiXCR was run by TCRdb on the reads, yielding one entry per CDR3 protein. The top ten clones hold about 30% of a sample with around 150,000 distinct CDR3 sequences, about 50% of them seen once. Germline V gene data show CDR1 as ENHRY and CDR2 as SYGVKD. V lost 9 bases and J lost 2; bases outside the gene matches: 6. The CDR3 is 14 residues long. In patients chosen for sequencing, flow cytometry had shown CD8+CD57+ cell expansion. V and J are TRBV10-3 and TRBJ2-1; 8 bases fit TRBD1. This clonotype originated in a human donor with aplastic anemia. The sequencing input was sorted CD4+, CD8+, or CD8+CD57+ T cells (not recorded which) from PBMCs. CDR3 coding DNA: TGTGCCATTGAGTCACAGGGGGCCTACAATGAGCAGTTCTTC. Its translation: CAIESQGAYNEQFF.